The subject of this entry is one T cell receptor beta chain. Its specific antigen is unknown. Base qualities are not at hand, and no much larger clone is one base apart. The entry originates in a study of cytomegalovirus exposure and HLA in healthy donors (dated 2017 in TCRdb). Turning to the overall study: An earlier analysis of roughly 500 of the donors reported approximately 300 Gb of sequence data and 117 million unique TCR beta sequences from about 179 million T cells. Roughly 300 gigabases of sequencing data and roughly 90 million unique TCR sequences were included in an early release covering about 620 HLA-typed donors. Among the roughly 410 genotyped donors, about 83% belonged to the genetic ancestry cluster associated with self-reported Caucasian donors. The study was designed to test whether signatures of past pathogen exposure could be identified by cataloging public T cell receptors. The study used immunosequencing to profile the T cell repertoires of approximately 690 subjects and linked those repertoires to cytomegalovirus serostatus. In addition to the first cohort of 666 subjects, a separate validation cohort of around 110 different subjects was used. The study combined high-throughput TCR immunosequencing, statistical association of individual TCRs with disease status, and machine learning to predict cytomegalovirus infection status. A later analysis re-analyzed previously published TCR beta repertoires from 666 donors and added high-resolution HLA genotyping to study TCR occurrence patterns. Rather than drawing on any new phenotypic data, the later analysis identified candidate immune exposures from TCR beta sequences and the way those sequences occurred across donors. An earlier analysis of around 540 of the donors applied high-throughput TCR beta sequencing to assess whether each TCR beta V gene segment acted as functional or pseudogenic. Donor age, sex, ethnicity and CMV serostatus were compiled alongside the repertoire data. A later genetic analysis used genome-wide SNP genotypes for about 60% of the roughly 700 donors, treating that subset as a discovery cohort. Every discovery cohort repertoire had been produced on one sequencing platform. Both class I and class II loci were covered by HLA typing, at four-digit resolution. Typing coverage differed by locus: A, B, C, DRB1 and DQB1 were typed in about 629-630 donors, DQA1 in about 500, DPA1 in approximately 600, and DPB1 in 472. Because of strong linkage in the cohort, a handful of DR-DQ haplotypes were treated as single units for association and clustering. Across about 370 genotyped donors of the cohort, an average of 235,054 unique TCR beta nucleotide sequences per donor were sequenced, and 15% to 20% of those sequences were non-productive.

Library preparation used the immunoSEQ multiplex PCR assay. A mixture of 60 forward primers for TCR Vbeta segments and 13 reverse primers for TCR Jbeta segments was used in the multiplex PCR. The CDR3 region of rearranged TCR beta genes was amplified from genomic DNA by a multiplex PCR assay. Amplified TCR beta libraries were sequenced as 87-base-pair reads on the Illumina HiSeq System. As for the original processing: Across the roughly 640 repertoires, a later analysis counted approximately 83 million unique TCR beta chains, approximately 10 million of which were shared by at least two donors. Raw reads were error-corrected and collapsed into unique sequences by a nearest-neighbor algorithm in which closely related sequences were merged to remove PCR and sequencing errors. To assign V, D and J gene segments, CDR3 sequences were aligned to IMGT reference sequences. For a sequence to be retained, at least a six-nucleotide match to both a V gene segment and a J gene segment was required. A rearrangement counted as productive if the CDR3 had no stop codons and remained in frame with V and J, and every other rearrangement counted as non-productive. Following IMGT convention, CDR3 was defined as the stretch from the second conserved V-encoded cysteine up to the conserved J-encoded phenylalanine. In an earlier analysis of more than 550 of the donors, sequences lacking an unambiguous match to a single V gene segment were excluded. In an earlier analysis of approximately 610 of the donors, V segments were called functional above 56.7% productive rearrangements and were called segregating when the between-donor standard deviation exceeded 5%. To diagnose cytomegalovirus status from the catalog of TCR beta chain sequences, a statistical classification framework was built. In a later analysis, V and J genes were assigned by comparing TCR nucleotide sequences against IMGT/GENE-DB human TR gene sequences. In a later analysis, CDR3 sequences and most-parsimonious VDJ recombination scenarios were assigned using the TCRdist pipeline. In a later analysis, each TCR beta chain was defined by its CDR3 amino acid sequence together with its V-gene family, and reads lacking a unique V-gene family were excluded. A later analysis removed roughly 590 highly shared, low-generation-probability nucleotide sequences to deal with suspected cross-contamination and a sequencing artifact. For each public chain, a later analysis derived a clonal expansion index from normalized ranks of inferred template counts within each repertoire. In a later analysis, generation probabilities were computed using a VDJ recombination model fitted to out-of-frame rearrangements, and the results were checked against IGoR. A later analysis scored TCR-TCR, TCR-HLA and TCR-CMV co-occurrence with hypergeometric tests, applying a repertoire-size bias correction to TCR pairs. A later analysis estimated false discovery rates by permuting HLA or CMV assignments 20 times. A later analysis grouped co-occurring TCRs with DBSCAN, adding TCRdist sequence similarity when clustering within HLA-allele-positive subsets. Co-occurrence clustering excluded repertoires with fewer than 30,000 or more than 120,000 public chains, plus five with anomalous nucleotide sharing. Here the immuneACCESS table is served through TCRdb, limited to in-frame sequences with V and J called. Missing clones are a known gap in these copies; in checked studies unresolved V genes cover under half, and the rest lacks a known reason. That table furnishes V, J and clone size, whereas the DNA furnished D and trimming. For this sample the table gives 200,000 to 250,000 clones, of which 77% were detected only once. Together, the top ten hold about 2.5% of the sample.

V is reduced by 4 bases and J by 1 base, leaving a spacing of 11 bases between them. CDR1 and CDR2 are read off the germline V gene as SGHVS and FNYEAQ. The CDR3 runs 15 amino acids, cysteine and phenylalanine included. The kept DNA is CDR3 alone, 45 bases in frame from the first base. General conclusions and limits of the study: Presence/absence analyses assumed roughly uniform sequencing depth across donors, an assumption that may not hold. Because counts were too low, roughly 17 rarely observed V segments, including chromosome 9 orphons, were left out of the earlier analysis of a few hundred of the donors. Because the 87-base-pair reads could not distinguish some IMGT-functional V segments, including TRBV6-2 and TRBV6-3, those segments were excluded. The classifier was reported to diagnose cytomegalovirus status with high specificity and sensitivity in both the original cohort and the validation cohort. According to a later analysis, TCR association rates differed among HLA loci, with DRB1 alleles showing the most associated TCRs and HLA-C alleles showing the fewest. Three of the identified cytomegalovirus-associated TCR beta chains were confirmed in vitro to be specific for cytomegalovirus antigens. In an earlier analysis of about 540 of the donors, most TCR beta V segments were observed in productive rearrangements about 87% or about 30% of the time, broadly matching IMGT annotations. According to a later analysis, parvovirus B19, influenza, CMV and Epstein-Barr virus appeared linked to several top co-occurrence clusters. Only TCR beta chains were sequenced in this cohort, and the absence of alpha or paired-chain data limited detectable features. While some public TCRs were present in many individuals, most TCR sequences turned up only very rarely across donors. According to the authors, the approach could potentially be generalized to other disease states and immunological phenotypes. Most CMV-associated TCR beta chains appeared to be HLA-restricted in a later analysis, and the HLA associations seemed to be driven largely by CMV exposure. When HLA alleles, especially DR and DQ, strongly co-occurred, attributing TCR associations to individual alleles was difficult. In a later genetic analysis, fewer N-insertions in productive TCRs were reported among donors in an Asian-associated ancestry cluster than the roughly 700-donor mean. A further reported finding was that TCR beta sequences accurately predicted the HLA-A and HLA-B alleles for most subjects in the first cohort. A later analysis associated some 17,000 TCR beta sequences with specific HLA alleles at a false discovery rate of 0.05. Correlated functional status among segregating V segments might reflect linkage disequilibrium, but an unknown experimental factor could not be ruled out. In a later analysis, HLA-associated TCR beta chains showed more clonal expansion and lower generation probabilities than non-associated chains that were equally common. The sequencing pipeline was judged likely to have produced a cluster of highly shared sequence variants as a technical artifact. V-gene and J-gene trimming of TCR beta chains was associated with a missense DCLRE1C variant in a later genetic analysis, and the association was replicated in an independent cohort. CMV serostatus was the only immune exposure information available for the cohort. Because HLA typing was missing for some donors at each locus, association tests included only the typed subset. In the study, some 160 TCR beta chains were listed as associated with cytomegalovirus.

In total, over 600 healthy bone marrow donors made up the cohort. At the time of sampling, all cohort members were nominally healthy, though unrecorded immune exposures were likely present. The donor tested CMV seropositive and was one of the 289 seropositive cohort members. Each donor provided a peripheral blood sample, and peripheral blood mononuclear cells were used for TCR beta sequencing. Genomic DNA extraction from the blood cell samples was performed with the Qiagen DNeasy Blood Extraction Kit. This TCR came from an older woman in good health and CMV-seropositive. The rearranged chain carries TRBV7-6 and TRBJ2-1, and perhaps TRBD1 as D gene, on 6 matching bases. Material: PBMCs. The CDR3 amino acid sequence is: CASSSQGFSYNEQFF. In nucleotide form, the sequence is TGTGCCAGCAGCTCGCAGGGGTTTTCCTACAATGAGCAGTTCTTC.